This record covers a single T cell receptor beta chain. What it binds is unknown. The CDR3 is 15 amino acids. The V gene lost 1 base and the J gene lost 3 bases, with 13 bases spanning the gap. Germline V gene data show CDR1 as MGHRA and CDR2 as YSYEKL. Sequenced by immunoSEQ multiplex PCR; TCRdb stores in-frame clones only, minus some. This table has 150,000 or so clones, over 75% appearing once. The sample belongs to a study of T cell responses to AZD1222 COVID-19 vaccine. Study-level findings and limits: Within unmutated variant regions lay the reported targets of nearly half of spike-specific TCRs. Just five or six AZD1222 recipients were seropositive at baseline. Clonal diversity was possibly underestimated, and white British individuals and females predominated among donors.

The starting material was peripheral blood, obtained on day 0 of AZD1222 vaccination. This TCR derives from an adult in good health. This chain joins TRBV4-1 and TRBJ2-7; weak D call: TRBD2 (5 bases). In DNA, the CDR3 is TGCGCCAGCAGCCAAGGGACTTTAGGGATCTACGAGCAGTACTTC. Translation: CASSQGTLGIYEQYF.